Following are 5 T cell receptor beta chains from one sample sequenced in a study of shared clonotypes between healthy human individuals. Profiled with immunoSEQ multiplex PCR; TCRdb holds only in-frame clones, not every one. This sample has 2 million to 2.5 million clones, with 93% found just once. The sequencing input was naive CD4+ T cells from PBMCs. Subset: CD45RA+ positively selected. These receptor sequences come from a young man in good health. Some clones in this sample may be carry-over from other donors' samples.

The chain carries TRBV27 and TRBJ2-1, with 8 bases lining up with TRBD2. Germline V gives CDR1 MNHEY, CDR2 SMNVEV (reference sequence). After removal of 2 bases from V and 10 bases from J, the junction contained 7 bases not matched to a gene. CDR3 length: 14 residues. The DNA of the CDR3 is TGTGCCAGCAGTTTACGGGAGGGCTCGAGAGAGCAGTTCTTC. Its protein is CASSLREGSREQFF.

The rearrangement joins TRBV7-2 to TRBJ2-7, with TRBD1 as a possible D gene (7 bases). V dropped 4 bases and J dropped 2 bases, with 21 bases sitting between them. This CDR3 spans 17 amino acids. The germline V gene has CDR1 SGHTA and CDR2 FQGNSA. Here the CDR3 reads CASSYPGTERRAYEQYF. In DNA, the CDR3 is TGTGCCAGCAGCTACCCGGGGACAGAAAGGAGGGCCTACGAGCAGTACTTC. The complete variable domain, with remaining parts taken from reference TRBV7-2 and TRBJ2-7, reads GAGVSQSPSNKVTEKGKDVELRCDPISGHTALYWYRQSLGQGLEFLIYFQGNSAPDKSGLPSDRFSAERTGGSVSTLTIQRTQQEDSAVYLCASSYPGTERRAYEQYFGPGTRLTVT.

This rearrangement joins TRBV7-9 to TRBJ1-1; TRBD1 matches at 7 bases. Germline values: CDR1 SEHNR, CDR2 FQNEAQ (reference sequence). V shed 4 bases, J shed 1 base, and the junction held 3 bases outside the gene matches. This CDR3 has 14 residues. The CDR3 reads CASSSWTGNTEAFF. The CDR3 DNA is TGTGCCAGCAGCTCATGGACAGGGAACACTGAAGCTTTCTTT.

Concerning this clone: The sample carries other DNA sequences with the same CDR3. The chain combines TRBV7-2 with TRBJ1-2, with unresolved D. The CDR3 has 13 amino acids. Trimming stripped 1 base from V and 2 bases from J, with 5 bases between. CDR1 is SGHTA, CDR2 FQGNSA, per germline. The CDR3 DNA reads as TGTGCCAGCAGCTTAGGGCAAAACTATGGCTACACCTTC. This encodes CASSLGQNYGYTF. Full variable domain (missing parts from reference TRBV7-2 and TRBJ1-2): GAGVSQSPSNKVTEKGKDVELRCDPISGHTALYWYRQSLGQGLEFLIYFQGNSAPDKSGLPSDRFSAERTGGSVSTLTIQRTQQEDSAVYLCASSLGQNYGYTFGSGTRLTVV.

The chain is built from TRBV2 and TRBJ2-1; maybe TRBD1 (5 bases). CDR1 is SNHLY and CDR2 is FYNNEI in the germline V gene. This CDR3 has 12 amino acids. Trimming removed 6 bases from V and 16 bases from J, with 19 bases in between. CDR3 bases: TGTGCCAGCAGCCGTGTAGGGCAGGGCTTTTTCTTC. This codes for CASSRVGQGFFF.